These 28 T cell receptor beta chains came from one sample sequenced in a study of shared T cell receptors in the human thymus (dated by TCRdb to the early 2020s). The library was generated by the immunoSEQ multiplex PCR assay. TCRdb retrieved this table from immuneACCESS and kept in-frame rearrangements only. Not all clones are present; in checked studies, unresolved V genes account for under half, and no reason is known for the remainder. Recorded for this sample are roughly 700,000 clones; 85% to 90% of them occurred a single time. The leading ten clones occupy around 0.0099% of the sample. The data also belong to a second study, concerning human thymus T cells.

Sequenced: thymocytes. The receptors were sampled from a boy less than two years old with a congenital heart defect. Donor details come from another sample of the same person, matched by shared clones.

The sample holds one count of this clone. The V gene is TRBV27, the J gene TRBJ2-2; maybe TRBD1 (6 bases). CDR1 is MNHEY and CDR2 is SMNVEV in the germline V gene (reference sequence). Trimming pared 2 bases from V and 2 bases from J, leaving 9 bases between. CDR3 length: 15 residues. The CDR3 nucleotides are TGTGCCAGCAGTTTACAGGGGACCAACACCGGGGAGCTGTTTTTT. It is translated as CASSLQGTNTGELFF.

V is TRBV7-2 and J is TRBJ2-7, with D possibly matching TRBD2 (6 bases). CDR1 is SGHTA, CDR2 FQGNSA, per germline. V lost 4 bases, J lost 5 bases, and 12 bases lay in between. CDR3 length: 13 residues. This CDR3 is CASSSSGPNEQYF. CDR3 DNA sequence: TGTGCCAGCAGCTCGAGCGGGCCCAACGAGCAGTACTTC.

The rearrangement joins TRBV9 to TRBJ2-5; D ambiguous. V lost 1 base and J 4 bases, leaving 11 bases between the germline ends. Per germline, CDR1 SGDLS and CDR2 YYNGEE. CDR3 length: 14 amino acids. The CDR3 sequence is CASSVSGHGETQYF. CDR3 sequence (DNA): TGTGCCAGCAGCGTATCAGGCCATGGAGAGACCCAGTACTTC.

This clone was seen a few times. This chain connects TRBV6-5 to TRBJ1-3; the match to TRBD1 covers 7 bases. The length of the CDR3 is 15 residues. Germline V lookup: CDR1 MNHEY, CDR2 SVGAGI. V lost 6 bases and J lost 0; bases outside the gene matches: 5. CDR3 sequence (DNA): TGTGCCAGCAGAGAAACAGGGGCCTCTGGAAACACCATATATTTT. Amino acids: CASRETGASGNTIYF.

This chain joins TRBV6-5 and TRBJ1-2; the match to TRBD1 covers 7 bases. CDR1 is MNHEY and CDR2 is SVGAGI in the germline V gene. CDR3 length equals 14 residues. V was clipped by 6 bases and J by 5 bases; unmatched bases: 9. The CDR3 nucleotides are TGTGCCAGCAGCCGGGGACAGAAGATTTATGGCTACACCTTC. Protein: CASSRGQKIYGYTF.

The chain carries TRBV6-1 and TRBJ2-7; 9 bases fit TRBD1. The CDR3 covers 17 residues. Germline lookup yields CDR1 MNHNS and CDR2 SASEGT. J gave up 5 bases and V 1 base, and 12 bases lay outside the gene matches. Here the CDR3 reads CASSEEGGLGTGNEQYF. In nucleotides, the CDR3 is TGTGCCAGCAGTGAAGAAGGGGGGTTGGGGACAGGGAACGAGCAGTACTTC.

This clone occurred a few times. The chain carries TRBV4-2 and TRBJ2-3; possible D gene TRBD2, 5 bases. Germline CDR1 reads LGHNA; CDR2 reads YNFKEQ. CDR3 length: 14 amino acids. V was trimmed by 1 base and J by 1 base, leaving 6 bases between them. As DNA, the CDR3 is TGTGCCAGCAGCCAAGTCGGGGGCACAGATACGCAGTATTTT. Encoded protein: CASSQVGGTDTQYF.

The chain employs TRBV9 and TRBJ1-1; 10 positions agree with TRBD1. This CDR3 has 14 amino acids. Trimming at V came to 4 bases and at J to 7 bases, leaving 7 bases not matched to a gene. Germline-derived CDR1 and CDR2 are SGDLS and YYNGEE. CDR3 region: CASSPTGGGGEAFF. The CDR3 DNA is TGTGCCAGCAGCCCGACAGGGGGCGGGGGTGAAGCTTTCTTT.

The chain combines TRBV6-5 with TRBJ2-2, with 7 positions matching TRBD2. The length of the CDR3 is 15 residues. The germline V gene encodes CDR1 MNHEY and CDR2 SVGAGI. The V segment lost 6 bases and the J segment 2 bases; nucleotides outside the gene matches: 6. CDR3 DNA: TGTGCCAGCAGCCCAGGACTAGTTAACACCGGGGAGCTGTTTTTT. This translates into CASSPGLVNTGELFF.

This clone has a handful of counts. The CDR3 here is CASSPRGNTEAFF. CDR3 bases: TGTGCCAGCAGCCCCAGGGGGAACACTGAAGCTTTCTTT. The V gene is TRBV6-6, the J gene TRBJ1-1; tentatively, D is TRBD1 (6 bases). V was shortened by 6 bases and J by 1 base, with 9 bases between the two germline ends. CDR1 and CDR2 (germline): MNHNY, SVGAGI (reference sequence). The CDR3 has 13 amino acids.

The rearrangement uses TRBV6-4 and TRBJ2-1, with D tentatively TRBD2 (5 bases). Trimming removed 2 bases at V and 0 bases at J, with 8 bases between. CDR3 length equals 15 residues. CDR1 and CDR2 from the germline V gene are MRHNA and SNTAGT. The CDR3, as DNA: TGTGCCAGCAGTGACGGGGAGAGCTCCTACAATGAGCAGTTCTTC. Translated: CASSDGESSYNEQFF.

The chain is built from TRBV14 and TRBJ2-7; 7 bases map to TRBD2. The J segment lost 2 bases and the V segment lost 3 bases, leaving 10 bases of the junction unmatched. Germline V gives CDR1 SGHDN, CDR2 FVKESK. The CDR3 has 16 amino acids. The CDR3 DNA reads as TGTGCCAGCAGCCATCTCCGAGCGGGACTCGCCTACGAGCAGTACTTC. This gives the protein CASSHLRAGLAYEQYF.

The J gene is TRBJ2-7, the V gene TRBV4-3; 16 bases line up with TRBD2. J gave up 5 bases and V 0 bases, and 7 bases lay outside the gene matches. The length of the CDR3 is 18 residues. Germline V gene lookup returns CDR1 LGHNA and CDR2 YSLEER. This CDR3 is CASSQDKGLAGGRDEQYF. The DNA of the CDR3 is TGCGCCAGCAGCCAAGATAAGGGACTAGCGGGAGGGCGGGACGAGCAGTACTTC.

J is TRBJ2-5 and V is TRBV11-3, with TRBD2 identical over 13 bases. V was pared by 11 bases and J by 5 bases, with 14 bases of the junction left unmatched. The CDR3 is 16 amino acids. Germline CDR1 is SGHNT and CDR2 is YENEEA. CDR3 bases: TGTGCCCCCGGCCTCCTCGGGACTAGCGGGAAGGAGACCCAGTACTTC. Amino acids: CAPGLLGTSGKETQYF.

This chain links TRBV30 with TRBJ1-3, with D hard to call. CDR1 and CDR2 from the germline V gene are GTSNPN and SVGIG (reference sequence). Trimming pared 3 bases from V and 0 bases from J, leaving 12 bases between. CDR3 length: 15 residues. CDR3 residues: CAWRTDIYSGNTIYF. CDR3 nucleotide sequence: TGTGCCTGGAGGACCGACATTTACTCTGGAAACACCATATATTTT. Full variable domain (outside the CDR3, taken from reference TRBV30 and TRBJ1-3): SQTIHQWPATLVQPVGSPLSLECTVEGTSNPNLYWYRQAAGRGLQLLFYSVGIGQISSEVPQNLSASRPQDRQFILSSKKLLLSDSGFYLCAWRTDIYSGNTIYFGEGSWLTVV.

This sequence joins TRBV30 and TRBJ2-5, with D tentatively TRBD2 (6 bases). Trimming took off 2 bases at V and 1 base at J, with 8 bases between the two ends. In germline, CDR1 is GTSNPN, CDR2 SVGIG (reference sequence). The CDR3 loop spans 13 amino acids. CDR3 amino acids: CAWSPGVQETQYF. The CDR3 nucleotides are TGTGCCTGGAGTCCGGGGGTCCAAGAGACCCAGTACTTC.

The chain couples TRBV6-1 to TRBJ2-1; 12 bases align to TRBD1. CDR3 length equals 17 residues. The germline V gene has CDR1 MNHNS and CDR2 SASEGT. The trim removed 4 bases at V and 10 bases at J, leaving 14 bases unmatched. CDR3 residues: CASSVRGGQGARIEQFF. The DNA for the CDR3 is TGTGCCAGCAGTGTAAGGGGGGGACAGGGGGCGAGAATCGAGCAGTTCTTC.

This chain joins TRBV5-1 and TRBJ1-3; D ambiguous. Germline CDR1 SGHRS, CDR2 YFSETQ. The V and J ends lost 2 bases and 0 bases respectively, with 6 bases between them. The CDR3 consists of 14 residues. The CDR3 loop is CASSFGSSGNTIYF. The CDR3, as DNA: TGCGCCAGCAGCTTTGGGAGCTCTGGAAACACCATATATTTT.

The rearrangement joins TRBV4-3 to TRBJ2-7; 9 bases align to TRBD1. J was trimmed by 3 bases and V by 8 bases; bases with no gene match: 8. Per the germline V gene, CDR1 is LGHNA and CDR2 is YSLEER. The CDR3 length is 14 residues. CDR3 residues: CASGTGTGSYEQYF. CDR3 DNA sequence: TGCGCCAGCGGCACCGGGACAGGGAGCTACGAGCAGTACTTC.

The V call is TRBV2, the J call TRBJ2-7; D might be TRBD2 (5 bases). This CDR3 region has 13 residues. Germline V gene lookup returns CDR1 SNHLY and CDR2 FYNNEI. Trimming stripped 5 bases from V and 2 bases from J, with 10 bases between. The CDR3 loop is CASSPSQTYEQYF. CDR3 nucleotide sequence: TGTGCCAGCAGTCCTAGCCAGACCTACGAGCAGTACTTC.

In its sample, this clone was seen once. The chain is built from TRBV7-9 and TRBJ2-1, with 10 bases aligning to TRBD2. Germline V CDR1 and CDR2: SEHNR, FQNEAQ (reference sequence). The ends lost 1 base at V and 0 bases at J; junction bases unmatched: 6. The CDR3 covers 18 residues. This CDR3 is CASSLGLAGFSSYNEQFF. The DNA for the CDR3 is TGTGCCAGCAGCTTAGGACTAGCGGGCTTTAGCTCCTACAATGAGCAGTTCTTC. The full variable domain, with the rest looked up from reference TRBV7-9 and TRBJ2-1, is DTGVSQNPRHKITKRGQNVTFRCDPISEHNRLYWYRQTLGQGPEFLTYFQNEAQLEKSRLLSDRFSAERPKGSFSTLEIQRTEQGDSAMYLCASSLGLAGFSSYNEQFFGPGTRLTVL.

CDR3: CASSLSDRGMNTEAFF. The CDR3, as DNA: TGTGCCAGCAGCTTAAGCGACAGGGGGATGAACACTGAAGCTTTCTTT. The chain carries TRBV11-2 and TRBJ1-1; TRBD1 aligns across 9 bases. The CDR3 is 16 residues long. CDR1 is SGHAT, CDR2 FQNNGV, per germline. J was trimmed by 0 bases and V by 2 bases; bases with no gene match: 4. The full variable domain, with the rest looked up from reference TRBV11-2 and TRBJ1-1, is EAGVAQSPRYKIIEKRQSVAFWCNPISGHATLYWYQQILGQGPKLLIQFQNNGVVDDSQLPKDRFSAERLKGVDSTLKIQPAKLEDSAVYLCASSLSDRGMNTEAFFGQGTRLTVV.

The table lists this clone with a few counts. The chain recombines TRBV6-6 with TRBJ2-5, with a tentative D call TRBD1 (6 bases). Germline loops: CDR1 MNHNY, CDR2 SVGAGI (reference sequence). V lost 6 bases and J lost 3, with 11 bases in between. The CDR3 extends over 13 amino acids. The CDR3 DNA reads TGTGCCAGCAGGATACAGGGTAAAGAGACCCAGTACTTC. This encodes CASRIQGKETQYF.

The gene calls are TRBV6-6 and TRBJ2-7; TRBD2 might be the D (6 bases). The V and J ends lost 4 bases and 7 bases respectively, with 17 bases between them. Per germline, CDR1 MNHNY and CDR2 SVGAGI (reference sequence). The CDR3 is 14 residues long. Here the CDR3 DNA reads TGTGCCAGCAGTTTCACGGGACTTCGGGTAGAGCAGTACTTC. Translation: CASSFTGLRVEQYF.

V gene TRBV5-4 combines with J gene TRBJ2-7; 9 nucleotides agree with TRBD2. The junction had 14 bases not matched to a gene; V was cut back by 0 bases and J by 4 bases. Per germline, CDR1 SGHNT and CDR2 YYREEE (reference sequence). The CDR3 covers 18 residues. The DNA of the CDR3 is TGTGCCAGCAGCTTGGGAAACCGGGCGGGAGGGCCGGGATACGAGCAGTACTTC. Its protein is CASSLGNRAGGPGYEQYF.

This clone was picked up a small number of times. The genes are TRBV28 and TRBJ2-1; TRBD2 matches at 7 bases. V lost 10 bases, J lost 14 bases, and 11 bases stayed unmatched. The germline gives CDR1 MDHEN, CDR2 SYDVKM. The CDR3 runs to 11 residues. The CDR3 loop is CATGRSRVEFF. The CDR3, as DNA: TGTGCCACCGGGAGGAGCAGGGTCGAGTTCTTC.

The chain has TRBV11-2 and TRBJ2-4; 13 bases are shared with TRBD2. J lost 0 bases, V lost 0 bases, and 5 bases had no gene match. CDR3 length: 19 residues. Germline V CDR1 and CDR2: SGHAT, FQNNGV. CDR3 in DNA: TGTGCCAGCAGCTTAGATGGACTAGCGGGGGTGATAGCCAAAAACATTCAGTACTTC. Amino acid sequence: CASSLDGLAGVIAKNIQYF.

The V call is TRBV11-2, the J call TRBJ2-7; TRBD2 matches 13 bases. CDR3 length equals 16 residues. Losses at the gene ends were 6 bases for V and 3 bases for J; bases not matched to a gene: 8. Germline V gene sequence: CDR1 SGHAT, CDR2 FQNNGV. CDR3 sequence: CASSSLAGGPHYEQYF. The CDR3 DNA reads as TGTGCCAGCAGTTCACTAGCGGGAGGGCCTCACTACGAGCAGTACTTC.